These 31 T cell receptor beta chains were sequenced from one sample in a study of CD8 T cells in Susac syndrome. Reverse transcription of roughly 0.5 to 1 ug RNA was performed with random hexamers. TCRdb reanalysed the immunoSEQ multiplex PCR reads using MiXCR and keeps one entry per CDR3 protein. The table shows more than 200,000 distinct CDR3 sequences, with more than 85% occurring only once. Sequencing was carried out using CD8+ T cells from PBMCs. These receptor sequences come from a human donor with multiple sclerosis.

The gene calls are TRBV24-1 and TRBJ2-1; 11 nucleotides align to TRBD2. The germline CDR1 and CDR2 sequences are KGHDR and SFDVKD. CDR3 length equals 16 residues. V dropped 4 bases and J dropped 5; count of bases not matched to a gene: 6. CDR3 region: CATSDLTSGVDNEQFF. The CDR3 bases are TGTGCCACCAGTGACTTGACTAGCGGGGTGGACAATGAGCAGTTCTTC.

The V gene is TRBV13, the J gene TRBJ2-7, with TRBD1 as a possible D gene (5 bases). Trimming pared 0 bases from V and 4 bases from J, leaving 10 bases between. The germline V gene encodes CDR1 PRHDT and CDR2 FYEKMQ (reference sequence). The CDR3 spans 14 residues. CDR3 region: CASSLGLQGYEQYF. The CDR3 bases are TGTGCCAGCAGCTTAGGCCTTCAGGGTTACGAGCAGTACTTC. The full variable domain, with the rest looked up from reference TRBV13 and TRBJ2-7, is AAGVIQSPRHLIKEKRETATLKCYPIPRHDTVYWYQQGPGQDPQFLISFYEKMQSDKGSIPDRFSAQQFSDYHSELNMSSLELGDSALYFCASSLGLQGYEQYFGPGTRLTVT.

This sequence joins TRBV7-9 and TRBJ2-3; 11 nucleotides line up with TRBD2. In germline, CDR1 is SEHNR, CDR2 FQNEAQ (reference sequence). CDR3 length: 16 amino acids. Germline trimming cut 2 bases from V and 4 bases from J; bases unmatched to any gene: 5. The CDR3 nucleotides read TGTGCCAGCAGCTTACCCGGGGGACTAGCGGCAGATACGCAGTATTTT. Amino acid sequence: CASSLPGGLAADTQYF.

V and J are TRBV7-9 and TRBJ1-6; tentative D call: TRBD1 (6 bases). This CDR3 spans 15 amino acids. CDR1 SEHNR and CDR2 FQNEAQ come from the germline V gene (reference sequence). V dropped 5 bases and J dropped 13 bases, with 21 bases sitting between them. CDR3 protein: CASSPDRGGPPPLHF. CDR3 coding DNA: TGTGCCAGCAGCCCAGACCGAGGGGGGCCTCCCCCCCTCCACTTT.

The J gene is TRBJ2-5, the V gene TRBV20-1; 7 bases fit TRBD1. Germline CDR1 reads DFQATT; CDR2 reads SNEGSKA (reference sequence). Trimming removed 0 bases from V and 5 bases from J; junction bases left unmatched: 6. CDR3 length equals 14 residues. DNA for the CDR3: TGCAGTGCTAGAGATTTAGGGGGCTGGGAGACCCAGTACTTC. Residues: CSARDLGGWETQYF.

The CDR3 here is CASSVHLQGFYNSPLHF. The CDR3 DNA reads TGTGCCAGCAGTGTACACCTCCAGGGATTCTATAATTCACCCCTCCACTTT. This chain joins TRBV27 and TRBJ1-6, with D possibly TRBD1 on 5 matching bases. The CDR3 extends over 17 amino acids. Per germline, CDR1 MNHEY and CDR2 SMNVEV (reference sequence). V gave up 5 bases and J gave up 3 bases, with 17 bases separating them.

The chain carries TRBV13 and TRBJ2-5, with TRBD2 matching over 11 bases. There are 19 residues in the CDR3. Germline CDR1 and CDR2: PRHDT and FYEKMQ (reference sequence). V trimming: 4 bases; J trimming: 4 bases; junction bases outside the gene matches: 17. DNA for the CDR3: TGTGCCAGCAGCTCCTTTGGGGCTAGCGGGAGGAGTGGCCCAGAGACCCAGTACTTC. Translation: CASSSFGASGRSGPETQYF.

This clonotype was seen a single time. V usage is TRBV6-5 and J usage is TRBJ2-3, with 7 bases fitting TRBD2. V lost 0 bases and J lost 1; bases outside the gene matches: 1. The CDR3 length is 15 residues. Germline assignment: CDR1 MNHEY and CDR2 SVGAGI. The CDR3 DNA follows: TGTGCCAGCAGTTACTCGCTAGCGGGCACAGATACGCAGTATTTT. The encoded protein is CASSYSLAGTDTQYF.

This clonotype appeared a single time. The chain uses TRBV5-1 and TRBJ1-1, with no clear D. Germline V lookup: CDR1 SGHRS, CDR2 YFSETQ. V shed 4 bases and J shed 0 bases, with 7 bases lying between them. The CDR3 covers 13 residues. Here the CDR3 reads CASSDEMNTEAFF. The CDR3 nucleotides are TGCGCCAGCAGCGACGAAATGAACACTGAAGCTTTCTTT.

CDR3 DNA: TGTGCCAGCAGTGAAGTAGTATGGGTAGCGGGGGCCCAAGAGACCCAGTACTTC. Translation gives CASSEVVWVAGAQETQYF. The chain couples TRBV6-1 to TRBJ2-5, with 9 positions matching TRBD2. Germline V gives CDR1 MNHNS, CDR2 SASEGT. The trim removed 1 base at V and 1 base at J, leaving 10 bases unmatched. There are 18 residues in the CDR3.

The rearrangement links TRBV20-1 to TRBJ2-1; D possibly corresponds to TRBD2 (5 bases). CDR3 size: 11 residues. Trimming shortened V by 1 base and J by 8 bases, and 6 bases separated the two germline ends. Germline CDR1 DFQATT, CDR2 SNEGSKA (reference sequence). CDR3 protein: CSARGLYEQFF. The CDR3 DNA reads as TGCAGTGCTAGAGGACTATATGAGCAGTTCTTC.

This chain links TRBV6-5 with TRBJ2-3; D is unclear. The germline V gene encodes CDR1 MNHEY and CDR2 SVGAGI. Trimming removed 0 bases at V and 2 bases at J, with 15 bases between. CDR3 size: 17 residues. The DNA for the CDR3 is TGTGCCAGCAGTTACTCTATGGTAAAGGAGCACACAGATACGCAGTATTTT. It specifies CASSYSMVKEHTDTQYF.

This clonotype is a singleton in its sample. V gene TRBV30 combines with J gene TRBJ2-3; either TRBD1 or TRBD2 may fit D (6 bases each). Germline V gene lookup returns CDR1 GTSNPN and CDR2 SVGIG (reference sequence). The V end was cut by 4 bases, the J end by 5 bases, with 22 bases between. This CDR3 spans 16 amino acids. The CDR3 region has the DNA TGTGCCTGGACCACGGGGGCAGGTTTTTCGGGAGATACGCAGTATTTT. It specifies CAWTTGAGFSGDTQYF.

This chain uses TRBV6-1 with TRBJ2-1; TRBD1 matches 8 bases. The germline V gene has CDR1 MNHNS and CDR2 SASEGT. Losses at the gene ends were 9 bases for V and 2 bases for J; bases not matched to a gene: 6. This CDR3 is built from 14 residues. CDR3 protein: CASTQGEAYNEQFF. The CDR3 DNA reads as TGTGCCAGTACACAGGGGGAGGCCTACAATGAGCAGTTCTTC.

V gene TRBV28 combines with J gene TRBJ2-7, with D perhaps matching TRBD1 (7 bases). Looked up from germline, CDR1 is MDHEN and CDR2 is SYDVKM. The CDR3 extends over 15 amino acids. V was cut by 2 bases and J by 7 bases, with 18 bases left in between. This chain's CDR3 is CASSLTGEDGWEQYF. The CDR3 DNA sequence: TGTGCCAGCAGTTTAACAGGGGAGGACGGTTGGGAGCAGTACTTC. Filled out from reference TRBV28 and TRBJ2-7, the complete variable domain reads DVKVTQSSRYLVKRTGEKVFLECVQDMDHENMFWYRQDPGLGLRLIYFSYDVKMKEKGDIPEGYSVSREKKERFSLILESASTNQTSMYLCASSLTGEDGWEQYFGPGTRLTVT.

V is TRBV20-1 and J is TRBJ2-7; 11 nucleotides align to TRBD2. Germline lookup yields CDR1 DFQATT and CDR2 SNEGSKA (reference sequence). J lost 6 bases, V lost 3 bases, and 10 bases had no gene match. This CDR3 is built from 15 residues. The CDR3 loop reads CSARVPGTSGVEQYF. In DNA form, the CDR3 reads TGCAGTGCTAGGGTCCCCGGGACTAGCGGCGTCGAGCAGTACTTC.

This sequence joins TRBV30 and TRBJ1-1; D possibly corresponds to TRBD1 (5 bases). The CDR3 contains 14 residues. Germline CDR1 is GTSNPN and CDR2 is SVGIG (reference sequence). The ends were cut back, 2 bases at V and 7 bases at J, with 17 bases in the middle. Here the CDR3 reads CAWSLDELGDEAFF. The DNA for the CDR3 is TGTGCCTGGAGTCTTGACGAGCTGGGGGATGAAGCTTTCTTT.

The DNA of the CDR3 is TGTGCCAGCAGCTTGAAACGACTAGCGGACACAGATACGCAGTATTTT. It is translated as CASSLKRLADTDTQYF. The gene calls are TRBV5-4 and TRBJ2-3; 9 nucleotides match TRBD2. This CDR3 has 16 amino acids. V lost 1 base, J lost 2 bases, and 5 bases stayed unmatched. The germline V gene has CDR1 SGHNT and CDR2 YYREEE (reference sequence).

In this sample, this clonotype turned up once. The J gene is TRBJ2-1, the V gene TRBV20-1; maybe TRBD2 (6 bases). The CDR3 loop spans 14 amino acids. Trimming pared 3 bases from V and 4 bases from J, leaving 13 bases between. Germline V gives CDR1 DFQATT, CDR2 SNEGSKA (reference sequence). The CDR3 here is CSARAGISYNEQFF. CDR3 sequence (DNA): TGCAGTGCTAGGGCGGGAATTTCATACAATGAGCAGTTCTTC.

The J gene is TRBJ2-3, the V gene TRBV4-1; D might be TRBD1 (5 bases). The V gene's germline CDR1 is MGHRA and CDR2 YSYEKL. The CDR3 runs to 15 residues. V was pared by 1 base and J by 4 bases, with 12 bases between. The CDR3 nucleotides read TGCGCCAGCAGCCAAGGGGAAGGGGCGGCAGATACGCAGTATTTT. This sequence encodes CASSQGEGAADTQYF.

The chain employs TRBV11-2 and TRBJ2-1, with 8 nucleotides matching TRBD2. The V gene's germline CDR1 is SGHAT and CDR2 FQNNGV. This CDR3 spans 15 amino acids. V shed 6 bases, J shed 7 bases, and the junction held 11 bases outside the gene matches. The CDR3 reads CASSSTGGAKNEQFF. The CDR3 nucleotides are TGTGCCAGCAGTTCTACCGGGGGGGCGAAAAATGAGCAGTTCTTC. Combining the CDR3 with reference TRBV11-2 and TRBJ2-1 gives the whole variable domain EAGVAQSPRYKIIEKRQSVAFWCNPISGHATLYWYQQILGQGPKLLIQFQNNGVVDDSQLPKDRFSAERLKGVDSTLKIQPAKLEDSAVYLCASSSTGGAKNEQFFGPGTRLTVL.

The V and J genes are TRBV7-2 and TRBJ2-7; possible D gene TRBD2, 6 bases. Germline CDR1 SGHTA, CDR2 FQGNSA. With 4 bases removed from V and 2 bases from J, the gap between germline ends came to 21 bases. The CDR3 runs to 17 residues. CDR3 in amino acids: CASSSPLAPRGTYEQYF. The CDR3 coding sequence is TGTGCCAGCAGCTCCCCCCTAGCGCCAAGGGGAACCTACGAGCAGTACTTC.

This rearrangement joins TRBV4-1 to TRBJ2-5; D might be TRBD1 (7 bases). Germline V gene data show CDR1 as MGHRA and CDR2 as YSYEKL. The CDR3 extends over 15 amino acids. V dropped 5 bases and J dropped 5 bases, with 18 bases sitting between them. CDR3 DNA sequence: TGCGCCAGCAGCACTCAGGGGGGAACGATGGAGACCCAGTACTTC. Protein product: CASSTQGGTMETQYF.

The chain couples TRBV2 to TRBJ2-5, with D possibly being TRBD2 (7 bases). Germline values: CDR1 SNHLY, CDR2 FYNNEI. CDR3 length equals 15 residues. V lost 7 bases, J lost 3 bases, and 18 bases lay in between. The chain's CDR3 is CASIGGAVTKETQYF. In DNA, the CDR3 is TGTGCCAGCATTGGGGGGGCGGTTACGAAAGAGACCCAGTACTTC. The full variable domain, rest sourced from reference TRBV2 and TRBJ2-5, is EPEVTQTPSHQVTQMGQEVILRCVPISNHLYFYWYRQILGQKVEFLVSFYNNEISEKSEIFDDQFSVERPDGSNFTLKIRSTKLEDSAMYFCASIGGAVTKETQYFGPGTRLLVL.

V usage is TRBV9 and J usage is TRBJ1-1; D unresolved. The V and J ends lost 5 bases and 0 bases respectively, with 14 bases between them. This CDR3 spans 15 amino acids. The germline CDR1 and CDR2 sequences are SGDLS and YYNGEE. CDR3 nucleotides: TGTGCCAGCAGTCCGGAGGTCAGTTTGAACACTGAAGCTTTCTTT. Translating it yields CASSPEVSLNTEAFF. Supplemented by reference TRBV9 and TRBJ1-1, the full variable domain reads DSGVTQTPKHLITATGQRVTLRCSPRSGDLSVYWYQQSLDQGLQFLIQYYNGEERAKGNILERFSAQQFPDLHSELNLSSLELGDSALYFCASSPEVSLNTEAFFGQGTRLTVV.

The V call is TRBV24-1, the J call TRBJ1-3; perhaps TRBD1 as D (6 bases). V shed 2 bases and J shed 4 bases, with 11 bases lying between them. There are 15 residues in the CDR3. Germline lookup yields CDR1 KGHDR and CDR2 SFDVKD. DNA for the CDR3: TGTGCCACCAGTGATTCACAGGGAGACGGAAACACCATATATTTT. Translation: CATSDSQGDGNTIYF.

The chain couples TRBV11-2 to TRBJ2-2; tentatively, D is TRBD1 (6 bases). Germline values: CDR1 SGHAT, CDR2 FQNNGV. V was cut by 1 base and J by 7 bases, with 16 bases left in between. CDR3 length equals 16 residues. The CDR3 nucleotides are TGTGCCAGCAGCTTAGGTGGGCAGGGGCCCGTCGGGGAGCTGTTTTTT. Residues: CASSLGGQGPVGELFF.

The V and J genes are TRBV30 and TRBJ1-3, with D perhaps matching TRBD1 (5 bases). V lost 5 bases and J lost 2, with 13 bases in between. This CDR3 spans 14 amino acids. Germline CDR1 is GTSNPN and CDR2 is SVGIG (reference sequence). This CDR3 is CAWGGLTAGNTIYF. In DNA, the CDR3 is TGTGCCTGGGGGGGACTTACCGCTGGAAACACCATATATTTT.

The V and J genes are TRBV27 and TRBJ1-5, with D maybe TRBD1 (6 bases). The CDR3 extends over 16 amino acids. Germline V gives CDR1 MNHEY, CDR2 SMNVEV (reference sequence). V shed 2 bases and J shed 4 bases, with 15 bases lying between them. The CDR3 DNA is TGTGCCAGCAGTTTAACCTGGACAGCGATAAATCAGCCCCAGCATTTT. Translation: CASSLTWTAINQPQHF.

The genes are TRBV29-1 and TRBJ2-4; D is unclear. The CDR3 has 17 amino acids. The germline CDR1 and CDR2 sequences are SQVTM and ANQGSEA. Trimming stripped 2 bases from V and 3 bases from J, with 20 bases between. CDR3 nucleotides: TGCAGCGTTGAACAGGATAGTCCCTTAGGAGACAAAAACATTCAGTACTTC. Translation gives CSVEQDSPLGDKNIQYF.

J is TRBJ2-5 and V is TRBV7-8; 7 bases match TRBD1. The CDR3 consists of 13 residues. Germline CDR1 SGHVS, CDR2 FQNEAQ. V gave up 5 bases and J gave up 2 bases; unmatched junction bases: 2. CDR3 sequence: CASSGTAQETQYF. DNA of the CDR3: TGTGCCAGCAGCGGGACAGCTCAAGAGACCCAGTACTTC. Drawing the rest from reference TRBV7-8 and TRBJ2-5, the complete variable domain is GAGVSQSPRYKVAKRGQDVALRCDPISGHVSLFWYQQALGQGPEFLTYFQNEAQLDKSGLPSDRFFAERPEGSVSTLKIQRTQQEDSAVYLCASSGTAQETQYFGPGTRLLVL.